This TCR beta chain was documented in a study of shared clonotypes between healthy human individuals. Germline V gives CDR1 MNHNS, CDR2 SASEGT. The V and J ends lost 7 bases and 8 bases respectively, with 17 bases between them. The CDR3 is 14 amino acids. Running of the assay took place at deep level. Produced via immunoSEQ multiplex PCR; TCRdb's table is partial and in-frame only. The profile shows approximately 2.1 million clones, 90% to 95% of them singletons. Sequenced input: naive CD4+ T cells from PBMCs. Subset in this sample: CD45RA+ positively selected. The rearrangement joins TRBV6-1 to TRBJ1-4; no reliable D call. The sequence derives from a man between 18 and 29 years old in good health. Some clones in this sample may be carry-over from other donors' samples. The DNA of the CDR3 is TGTGCCAGCACCTTAACTGCAGAGCCAGAAAAACTGTTTTTT. It translates to CASTLTAEPEKLFF.